This TCR beta chain derives from a study of breast tumors, draining lymph nodes, adjacent tissues. From the multiplex PCR reads, TCRdb called clonotypes with MiXCR, one entry per CDR3 protein. The top ten clones hold approximately 3.9% of a sample with approximately 180,000 distinct CDR3 sequences, more than 25% of them seen once. CDR1 and CDR2 (germline): SGHAT, FQNNGV. The CDR3 runs 16 residues. V shed 4 bases and J shed 6 bases, with 19 bases lying between them. Study-wide findings and caveats: Tumor repertoires ranked between lymph nodes and nontumor tissue in diversity, with V and J gene preferences.

About this clonotype itself: What it binds is not known. A much larger clonotype is one base distant, so this may be a read error.

Breast cancer patients provided tissue from their axillary draining lymph nodes. Source material: axillary lymph node tissue. This rearrangement joins TRBV11-2 to TRBJ2-1, with D perhaps matching TRBD2 (7 bases). The sequence was collected from a female donor with breast cancer. Some clones in this sample may be carry-over from other donors' samples. This chain's CDR3 is CASSSGAGALVNEQFF. The CDR3 DNA follows: TGTGCCAGCAGCTCTGGCGCGGGGGCCCTAGTCAATGAGCAGTTCTTC.